This section outlines one T cell receptor (beta chain) sequence together with its context. Its cognate antigen is unknown. This sample stems from a study of T cell responses to AZD1222 COVID-19 vaccine. Study as a whole: Combined were second doses at about 4 or about 12 weeks.

TCRdb keeps only in-frame clones here, not all; method: immunoSEQ multiplex PCR. The sample lists approximately 130,000 clones; 80% to 90% were seen once. V shed 0 bases and J shed 6 bases, with 9 bases lying between them. Germline V gene lookup returns CDR1 MNHNY and CDR2 SVGAGI (reference sequence). CDR3 length: 13 residues. Whole-study findings and limits: Only a handful of AZD1222 recipients tested seropositive at baseline. In the spike-specific TCR repertoire, nearly half reportedly target unmutated variant regions. Spike-spanning, vaccine-associated CD4 TCRs were dominant at 160-218 and 743-854.

This chain connects TRBV6-6 to TRBJ2-7, with a possible D match to TRBD1 (6 bases). The sequenced sample was peripheral blood, obtained on day 0 of AZD1222 vaccination. The origin of this receptor is an adult in good health. The CDR3 loop is CASSYSGTSEQYF. CDR3 sequence (DNA): TGTGCCAGCAGTTACTCTGGGACATCCGAGCAGTACTTC.